These T cell receptor beta chains were read from a single sample in a study of shared clonotypes between healthy human individuals. TCRdb keeps only in-frame clones here, not all; method: immunoSEQ multiplex PCR. This table has about 640,000 clones, approximately 79% appearing once. Sequenced material: memory CD4+ T cells sorted from blood. These receptors originate from a woman in her 30s in good health. The conserved cysteine and the conserved F or W are not part of the CDR3 here. The order of the fields is V gene, clone size, J gene, CDR3 protein. A clone size is listed for some rows: how often the clone was seen (once, few, many), or a class if it is expanded.

V: TRBV10-3; size: NA; J: TRBJ1-4; CDR3: AISEAGPANEKLF
V: TRBV7-2; size: NA; J: TRBJ2-1; CDR3: ASSSDALSSYNEQF
V: TRBV11-3; size: NA; J: TRBJ1-5; CDR3: ASSLRGGYSNQPQH
V: TRBV9; size: NA; J: TRBJ2-5; CDR3: ASSVAGTLQETQY
V: TRBV18; size: NA; J: TRBJ2-1; CDR3: ASSPFPVEGSNEQF
V: TRBV7-3; size: NA; J: TRBJ2-2; CDR3: ASSRIANTGELF
V: TRBV19; size: NA; J: TRBJ2-7; CDR3: ATCPRAGSSYEQY
V: TRBV7-9; size: NA; J: TRBJ1-4; CDR3: ASSLATVLMTEKLF
V: TRBV7-9; size: once; J: TRBJ2-1; CDR3: ASSLQAGRKDEQF
V: TRBV6-5; size: NA; J: TRBJ2-7; CDR3: ASKRGQLSYEQY
V: TRBV10-2; size: once; J: TRBJ2-3; CDR3: ASSVVGVSTDTQY
V: TRBV4-1; size: NA; J: TRBJ2-3; CDR3: ASSQEWRGDRITDTQY
V: TRBV18; size: few; J: TRBJ2-1; CDR3: ASSPGTRTLQGEQF
V: TRBV9; size: once; J: TRBJ1-1; CDR3: ASSPRQGWTEAF
V: TRBV5-4; size: NA; J: TRBJ2-1; CDR3: ASSSLGRVAYNEQF
V: TRBV28; size: NA; J: TRBJ1-5; CDR3: ASTFSVNQPQH
V: TRBV14; size: NA; J: TRBJ2-5; CDR3: ASSPQQGRQETQY
V: TRBV7-3; size: NA; J: TRBJ1-1; CDR3: ASSYLALGGEAF
V: TRBV7-9; size: once; J: TRBJ2-7; CDR3: ASSSSASEQY
V: TRBV28; size: NA; J: TRBJ2-2; CDR3: ASSSIRGVGELF
V: TRBV7-6; size: NA; J: TRBJ2-1; CDR3: ASSLGYSANEQF
V: TRBV9; size: NA; J: TRBJ2-7; CDR3: ASSKDSYEQY
V: TRBV5-5; size: NA; J: TRBJ1-5; CDR3: ASSLVDSNQPQH
V: TRBV19; size: once; J: TRBJ1-4; CDR3: ASSTPGGGEKLF
V: TRBV11-2; size: few; J: TRBJ2-1; CDR3: ASSFTAVSYNEQF
V: TRBV28; size: many; J: TRBJ2-1; CDR3: ASSPSPRGNEQF
V: TRBV18; size: NA; J: TRBJ2-2; CDR3: ASSPVGGSNTGELF
V: TRBV18; size: NA; J: TRBJ2-2; CDR3: ASSPIAGGDTGELF
V: TRBV7-8; size: few; J: TRBJ2-7; CDR3: ASSSHGVKNYEQY
V: TRBV5-1; size: few; J: TRBJ2-1; CDR3: ASSLNLLDVNEQF
V: TRBV7-2; size: NA; J: TRBJ1-5; CDR3: ASSPGGGNQPQH
V: TRBV27; size: NA; J: TRBJ2-7; CDR3: ASSFKSRGGYEQY
V: TRBV30; size: NA; J: TRBJ2-2; CDR3: AWSVDRYTGELF
V: TRBV11-1; size: few; J: TRBJ2-7; CDR3: ASALQRDSYEQY
V: TRBV7-2; size: NA; J: TRBJ2-7; CDR3: ASSLPFLAGGPKEQY
V: TRBV20-1; size: NA; J: TRBJ2-7; CDR3: SASPGPEQY
V: TRBV19; size: NA; J: TRBJ2-5; CDR3: ASSRSLVELKTQY
V: TRBV18; size: NA; J: TRBJ2-7; CDR3: ASSQTSGDSYEQY
V: TRBV6-1; size: NA; J: TRBJ2-2; CDR3: ASNLAGVGPGELF
V: TRBV27; size: NA; J: TRBJ1-4; CDR3: ASSQNWVFNEKLF
V: TRBV7-2; size: NA; J: TRBJ1-3; CDR3: ASSFTGVSGNTIY
V: TRBV5-8; size: NA; J: TRBJ2-1; CDR3: ATLQPGLTSYNEQF
V: TRBV2; size: NA; J: TRBJ2-7; CDR3: ASKGYEQY
V: TRBV28; size: once; J: TRBJ2-1; CDR3: ASSSPGQGIYNEQF
V: TRBV28; size: NA; J: TRBJ1-1; CDR3: ASSLWGPSTGGQVGNTEAF
V: TRBV18; size: NA; J: TRBJ1-1; CDR3: ASSPTRDTIGTEAF
V: TRBV27; size: many; J: TRBJ1-1; CDR3: ASRPDRAGLNTEAF
V: TRBV5-1; size: NA; J: TRBJ2-1; CDR3: ASSLDSHSYNEQF
V: TRBV14; size: NA; J: TRBJ1-1; CDR3: ASSQSARNTEAF
V: TRBV19; size: once; J: TRBJ1-4; CDR3: ASSTTGEKLF
V: TRBV5-5; size: NA; J: TRBJ2-1; CDR3: ASSGRASYNEQF
V: TRBV5-1; size: many; J: TRBJ2-7; CDR3: ASSLEVAENSYEQY
V: TRBV21-1; size: once; J: TRBJ2-7; CDR3: ASLLLSGGSSSMDEQY
V: TRBV7-9; size: NA; J: TRBJ1-2; CDR3: ASSLAAVIDGYT